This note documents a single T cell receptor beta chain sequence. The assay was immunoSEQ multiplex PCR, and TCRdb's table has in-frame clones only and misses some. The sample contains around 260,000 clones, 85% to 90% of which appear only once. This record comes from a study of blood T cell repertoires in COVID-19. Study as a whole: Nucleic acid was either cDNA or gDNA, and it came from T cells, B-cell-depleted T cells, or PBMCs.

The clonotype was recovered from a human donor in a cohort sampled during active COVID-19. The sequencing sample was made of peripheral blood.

This CDR3 reads CSAHRGGQETQYF. The CDR3 DNA is TGCAGCGCTCATCGAGGAGGGCAAGAGACCCAGTACTTC. The chain has TRBV29-1 and TRBJ2-5; D may be TRBD2 (6 bases). Germline V lookup: CDR1 SQVTM, CDR2 ANQGSEA. The CDR3 spans 13 residues. Trimming took off 7 bases at V and 2 bases at J, with 14 bases between the two ends.